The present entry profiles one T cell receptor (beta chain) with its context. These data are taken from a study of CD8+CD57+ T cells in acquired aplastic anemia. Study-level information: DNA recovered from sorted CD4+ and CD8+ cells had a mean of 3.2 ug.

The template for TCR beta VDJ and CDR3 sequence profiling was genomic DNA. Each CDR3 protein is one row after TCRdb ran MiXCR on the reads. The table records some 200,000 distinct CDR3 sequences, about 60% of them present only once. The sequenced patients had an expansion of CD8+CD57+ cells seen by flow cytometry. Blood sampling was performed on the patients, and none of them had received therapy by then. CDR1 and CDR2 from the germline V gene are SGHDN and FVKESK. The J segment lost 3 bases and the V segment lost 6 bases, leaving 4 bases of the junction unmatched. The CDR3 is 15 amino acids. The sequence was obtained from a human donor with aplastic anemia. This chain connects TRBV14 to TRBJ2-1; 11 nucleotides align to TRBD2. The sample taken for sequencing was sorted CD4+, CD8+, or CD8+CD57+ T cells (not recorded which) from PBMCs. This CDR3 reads CASSTSGSLYNEQFF. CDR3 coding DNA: TGTGCCAGCAGTACTAGCGGGAGTCTCTACAATGAGCAGTTCTTC.